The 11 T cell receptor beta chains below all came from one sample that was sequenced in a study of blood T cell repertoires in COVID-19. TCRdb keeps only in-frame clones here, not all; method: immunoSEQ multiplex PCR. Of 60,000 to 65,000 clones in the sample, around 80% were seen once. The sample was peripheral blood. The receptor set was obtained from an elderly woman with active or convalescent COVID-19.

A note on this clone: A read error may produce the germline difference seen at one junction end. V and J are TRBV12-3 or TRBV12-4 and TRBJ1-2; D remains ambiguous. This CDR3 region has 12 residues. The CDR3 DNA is TGTGCCAGCAGTCTAGCCGACTATGGCTACACCTTC. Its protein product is CASSLADYGYTF.

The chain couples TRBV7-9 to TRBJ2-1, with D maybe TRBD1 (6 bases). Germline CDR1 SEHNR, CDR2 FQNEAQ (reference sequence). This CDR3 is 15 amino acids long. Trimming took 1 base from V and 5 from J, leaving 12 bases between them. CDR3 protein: CASSLGTGLNNEQFF. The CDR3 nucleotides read TGTGCCAGCAGCTTAGGTACAGGGCTGAACAATGAGCAGTTCTTC. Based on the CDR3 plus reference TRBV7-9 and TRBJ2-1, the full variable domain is DTGVSQNPRHKITKRGQNVTFRCDPISEHNRLYWYRQTLGQGPEFLTYFQNEAQLEKSRLLSDRFSAERPKGSFSTLEIQRTEQGDSAMYLCASSLGTGLNNEQFFGPGTRLTVL.

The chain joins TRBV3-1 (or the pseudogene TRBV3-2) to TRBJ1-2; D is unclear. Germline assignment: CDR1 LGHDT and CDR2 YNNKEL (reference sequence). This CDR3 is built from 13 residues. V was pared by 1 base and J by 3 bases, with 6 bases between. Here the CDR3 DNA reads TGTGCCAGCAGCCAAGTAACTGACTATGGCTACACCTTC. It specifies CASSQVTDYGYTF.

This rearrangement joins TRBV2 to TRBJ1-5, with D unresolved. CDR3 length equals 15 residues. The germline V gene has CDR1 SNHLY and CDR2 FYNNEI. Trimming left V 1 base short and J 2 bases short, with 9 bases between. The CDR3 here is CASSEGQYGNQPQHF. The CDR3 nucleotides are TGTGCCAGCAGTGAAGGGCAGTATGGCAATCAGCCCCAGCATTTT.

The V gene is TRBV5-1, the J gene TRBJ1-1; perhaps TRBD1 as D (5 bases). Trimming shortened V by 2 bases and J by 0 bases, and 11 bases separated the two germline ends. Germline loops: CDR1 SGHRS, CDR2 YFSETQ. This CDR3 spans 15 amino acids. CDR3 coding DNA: TGCGCCAGCAGCTTTATGACAGAGATGAACACTGAAGCTTTCTTT. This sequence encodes CASSFMTEMNTEAFF. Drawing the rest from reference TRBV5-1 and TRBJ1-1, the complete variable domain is KAGVTQTPRYLIKTRGQQVTLSCSPISGHRSVSWYQQTPGQGLQFLFEYFSETQRNKGNFPGRFSGRQFSNSRSEMNVSTLELGDSALYLCASSFMTEMNTEAFFGQGTRLTVV.

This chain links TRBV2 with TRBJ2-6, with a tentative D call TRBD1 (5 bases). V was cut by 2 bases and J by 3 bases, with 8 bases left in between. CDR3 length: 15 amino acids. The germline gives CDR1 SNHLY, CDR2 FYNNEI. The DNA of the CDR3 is TGTGCCAGCAGTGAACAGGGTATTGGGGCCAACGTCCTGACTTTC. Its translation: CASSEQGIGANVLTF.

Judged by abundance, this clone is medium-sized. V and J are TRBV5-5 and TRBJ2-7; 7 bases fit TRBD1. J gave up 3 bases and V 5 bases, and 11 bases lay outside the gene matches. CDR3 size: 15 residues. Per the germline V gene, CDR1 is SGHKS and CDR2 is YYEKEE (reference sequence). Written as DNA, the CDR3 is TGTGCCAGCAGGTACCGGGACAGCTCGATCTACGAGCAGTACTTC. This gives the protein CASRYRDSSIYEQYF.

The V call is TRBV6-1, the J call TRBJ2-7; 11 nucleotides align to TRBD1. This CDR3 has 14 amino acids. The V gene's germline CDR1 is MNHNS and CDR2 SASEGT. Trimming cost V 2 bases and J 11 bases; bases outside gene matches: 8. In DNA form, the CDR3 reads TGTGCCAGCAGTGAACCCCCGGACAGGGGGCATGAGTACTTC. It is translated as CASSEPPDRGHEYF.

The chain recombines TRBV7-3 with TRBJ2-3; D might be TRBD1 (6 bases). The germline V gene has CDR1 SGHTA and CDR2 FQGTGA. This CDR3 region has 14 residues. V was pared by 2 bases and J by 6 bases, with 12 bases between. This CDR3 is CASSLGGAPDTQYF. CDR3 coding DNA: TGTGCCAGCAGCTTAGGGGGCGCGCCCGATACGCAGTATTTT.

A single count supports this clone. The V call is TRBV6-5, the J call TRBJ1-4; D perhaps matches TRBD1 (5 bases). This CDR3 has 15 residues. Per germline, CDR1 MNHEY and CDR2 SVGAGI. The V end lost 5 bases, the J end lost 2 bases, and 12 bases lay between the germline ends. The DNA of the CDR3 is TGTGCCAGCAGTCCTTCGGGGGGTACTAATGAAAAACTGTTTTTT. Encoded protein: CASSPSGGTNEKLFF.

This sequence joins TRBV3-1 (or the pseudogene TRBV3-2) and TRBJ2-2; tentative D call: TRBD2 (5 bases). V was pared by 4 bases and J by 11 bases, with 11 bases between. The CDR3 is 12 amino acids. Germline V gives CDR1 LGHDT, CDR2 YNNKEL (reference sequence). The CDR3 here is CASSPLGRELFF. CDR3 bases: TGTGCCAGCAGCCCCCTGGGGAGAGAGCTGTTTTTT.